This TCR beta chain was sequenced in a study of shared clonotypes between healthy human individuals (dated by TCRdb to about 2020). With regard to the full study: The cohort comprised a couple of women and a few men aged 18 to 49 years. Per donor, leukapheresis produced somewhere between about 0.9 and 10 billion PBMCs. To estimate repertoire size and how much clonotypes are shared between individuals, the study performed deep sequencing of blood TCR repertoires from roughly five healthy adults. Different laboratories and diverse techniques were used to prepare libraries and sequence TCR repertoires, to increase sequencing depth and limit assay-specific biases. For each donor, three plates each were used for CD4 naive and CD4 memory, two plates were used for CD8 naive, and one plate was used for CD8 memory.

As regards this clone: Its antigen remains unidentified. Within one base of it there is no much larger clone, and no base qualities were kept.

V loses 7 bases of germline sequence and J loses 5 bases, and the interval between the two ends is 21 bases. The CDR3 numbers 16 residues from cysteine through phenylalanine. Only the CDR3 region is kept as DNA, spanning 48 bases read in frame from base 1. In the germline V gene (reference sequence), CDR1 corresponds to LNHDA and CDR2 to SQIVND. Using the deep immunoSEQ assay, TCR CDR3 regions were amplified from genomic DNA by multiplex PCR. Genomic DNA extracted from each cell subset was distributed evenly over all wells of several immunoSEQ 96-well plates, and each plate served as one replicate. For sorted subsets, each replicate PCR was loaded with roughly 190 ng genomic DNA, equivalent to 30,000 or so T cell genomes. Purified libraries were measured with a Qubit 3.0 fluorometer, size-checked on a Bioanalyzer 2100, and measured again with the KAPA Library Quantification kit. Every immunoSEQ 96-well plate was sequenced on a separate single-read 150-cycle Illumina NextSeq 550 flow cell. Per the source publication's procedure: Because the immunoSEQ output included only junctional sequences and no quality scores, the filtering could not be the same as the filtering used for full-length reads. To assign V/J genes and CDR3, sequences were annotated using PyIR, a Python wrapper for IgBLAST v1.9, with IMGT germline references. Any read was removed if the V/J assignment was weak (E-value above 1e-6), the CDR3 was missing, or the read contained stop codons, out-of-frame junctions, or ambiguous translated residues. V3J clonotypes were defined by identical inferred V gene, J gene, and CDR3 amino acid sequence. The percentage overlap between two repertoires was calculated by dividing the number of shared unique clonotypes by the size of the smaller repertoire. Three approaches were used to assess repertoire richness: RTK rarefaction, the Chao1 estimator, and Recon v2.1 estimates of unobserved clonotypes. OLGA was used to compute generation probabilities for all TCRbeta clonotypes that the gDNA method yielded from a handful of donors. Here the immuneACCESS table is served through TCRdb, limited to in-frame sequences with V and J called. Missing clones are a known gap in these copies; in checked studies unresolved V genes cover under half, and the rest lacks a known reason. V and J calls plus clone size are reproduced from that table; the DNA served to infer D and trimming. Within this sample are some 1,400,000 clones, with about 96% of them counted one time only. In total, the top ten clones hold more than 0.9% of the sample.

What the study reported, not specific to this receptor: Because the study included only a small number of donors, the genetic and exposure-history diversity represented was limited. Even with the large sequencing depth, rarefaction of the sorted-subset datasets indicated that sequencing was incomplete. Higher generation probabilities were observed for clonotypes shared by all four sorted-subset donors than for non-shared clonotypes. Naive subsets generally had larger estimated clonotype richness than memory subsets. Sharing across several donors was observed for approximately 5% of naive CD4, about 4% of naive CD8, 2% to 2.5% of memory CD4, and about 0.38% of memory CD8 clonotypes. Only blood was sampled, and tissue TCR repertoires likely differ from those in blood. Based on pairwise subsampling, the degree of clonotype sharing among donors was expected to be affected by sequencing depth.

The donors were healthy, HIV-negative adults with no recently reported acute infections or vaccinations. Every donor was a Caucasian adult residing in Nashville, Tennessee, USA. Magnetic negative selection was used to enrich CD4+ T cells, after which naive cells were positively selected on CD45RA and the negative fraction became the memory subset. After blood collection by leukapheresis, PBMCs were isolated using Ficoll-Histopaque density gradient centrifugation and then cryopreserved in the vapor phase of liquid nitrogen. Purity and quantity of every magnetically sorted T cell population were checked by analytical flow cytometry. Each sorted fraction had its genomic DNA isolated and then quantified by UV absorbance on a Nanodrop 2000c.

The chain joins TRBV19 to TRBJ1-5; the D segment could be TRBD1, given 6 matching bases. The clonotype originates from a man aged 30-40 years in good health. Sequenced material: naive CD4+ T cells sorted from blood. The cell subset or site label of this sample denotes: CD45RA+ positively selected. Read as DNA, the sequence is TGTGCCAGTAACCTACTAGGAGCAGGGGAGGATCAGCCCCAGCATTTT. This sequence encodes CASNLLGAGEDQPQHF.